This T cell receptor beta chain was recorded in a study of blood T cells in healthy people across ages. CDR3 size: 15 residues. The ends lost 3 bases at V and 5 bases at J; junction bases unmatched: 7. Germline assignment: CDR1 LGHDT and CDR2 YNNKEL (reference sequence). The use of a sample-barcoded 5' primer and a J-beta primer mix characterized a second PCR of 7 to 11 cycles. Every cDNA molecule carried a tag from a template-switch adaptor bearing 12 random nucleotides. One entry per CDR3 protein, called by TCRdb with MiXCR from the 5' RACE reads. This table holds approximately 800,000 distinct CDR3 sequences, 20% to 30% found once. This clonotype appeared a few times. These data were also filed under a second study, of T cells of mothers and their children.

The J gene is TRBJ2-1, the V gene TRBV3-1, with 7 bases lining up with TRBD2. The sequence derives from a boy aged 10-17 years in good health. The source material was blood. CDR3 sequence (DNA): TGTGCCAGCAGCCATCCGACTAGCTCTCACAATGAGCAGTTCTTC. Protein: CASSHPTSSHNEQFF.